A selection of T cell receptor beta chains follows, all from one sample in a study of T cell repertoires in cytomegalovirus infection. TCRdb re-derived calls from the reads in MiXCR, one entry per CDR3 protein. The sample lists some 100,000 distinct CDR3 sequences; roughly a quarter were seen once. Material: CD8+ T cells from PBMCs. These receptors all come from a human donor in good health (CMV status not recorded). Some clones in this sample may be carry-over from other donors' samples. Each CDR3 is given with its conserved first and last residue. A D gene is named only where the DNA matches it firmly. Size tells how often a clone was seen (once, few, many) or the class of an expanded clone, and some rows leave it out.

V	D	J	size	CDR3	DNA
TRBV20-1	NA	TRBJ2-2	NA	CSATPPDTGELFF	TGCAGTGCAACACCTCCCGACACCGGGGAGCTGTTTTTT
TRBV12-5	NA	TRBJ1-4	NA	CASGPSARGDEKLFF	TGTGCTAGTGGTCCCTCCGCGAGGGGAGATGAAAAACTGTTTTTT
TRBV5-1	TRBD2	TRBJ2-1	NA	CASRQLAGKNEQFF	TGCGCCAGCAGACAATTAGCGGGAAAGAATGAGCAGTTCTTC
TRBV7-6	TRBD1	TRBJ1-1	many	CASSPRTGGTEAFF	TGTGCCAGCAGCCCGCGGACAGGAGGTACTGAAGCTTTCTTT
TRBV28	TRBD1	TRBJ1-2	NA	CASSPGQGQSSFYGYTF	TGTGCCAGCAGTCCAGGACAGGGTCAGTCCTCCTTCTATGGCTACACCTTC
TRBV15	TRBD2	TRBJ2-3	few	CATSRASSGRARGTDTQYF	TGTGCCACCAGCAGAGCCTCTAGCGGGAGGGCCCGCGGCACAGATACGCAGTATTTT
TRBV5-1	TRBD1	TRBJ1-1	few	CASSSLVAGGMNTEAFF	TGCGCCAGCAGCTCCCTCGTGGCAGGGGGTATGAACACTGAAGCTTTCTTT
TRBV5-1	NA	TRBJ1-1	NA	CASSLVGYAGTEAFF	TGCGCCAGCAGCTTGGTGGGGTACGCCGGCACTGAAGCTTTCTTT
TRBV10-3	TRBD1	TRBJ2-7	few	CAIAPGQNTYEQYF	TGTGCCATCGCGCCGGGACAGAATACCTACGAGCAGTACTTC
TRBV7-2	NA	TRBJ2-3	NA	CASSLRTDPRDTQYF	TGTGCCAGCAGCCTTCGGACAGACCCGCGGGATACGCAGTATTTT
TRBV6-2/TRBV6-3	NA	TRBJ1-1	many	CASTRGNGRGVEAFF	TGTGCCAGCACGCGGGGAAACGGACGAGGCGTGGAAGCTTTCTTT
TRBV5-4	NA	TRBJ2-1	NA	CASSPSRLEHNEQFF	TGTGCCAGCAGCCCTTCCCGGTTAGAGCACAATGAGCAGTTCTTC
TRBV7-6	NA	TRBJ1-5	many	CASSGAPGPNQPQHF	TGTGCCAGCAGCGGCGCCCCAGGGCCGAATCAGCCCCAGCATTTT
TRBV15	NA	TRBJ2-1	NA	CATSRTGSGRNEQFF	TGTGCCACCAGCAGGACTGGTAGCGGTCGGAATGAGCAGTTCTTC
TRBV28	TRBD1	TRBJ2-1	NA	CASRDRGGNEQFF	TGTGCCAGCAGGGACAGGGGAGGCAATGAGCAGTTCTTC
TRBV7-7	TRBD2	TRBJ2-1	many	CASSPLAGAYNEQFF	TGTGCCAGCAGCCCTCTAGCGGGGGCCTACAATGAGCAGTTCTTC
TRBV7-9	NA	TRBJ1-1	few	CASSNFGTDNTEAFF	TGTGCCAGCAGCAATTTCGGGACGGATAACACTGAAGCTTTCTTT
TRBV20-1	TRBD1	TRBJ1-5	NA	CSARDSDRGLLSNQPQHF	TGCAGTGCTAGAGACTCGGACAGGGGGCTCCTTAGCAATCAGCCCCAGCATTTT
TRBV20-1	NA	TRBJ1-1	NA	CSARELGITEAFF	TGCAGTGCTAGAGAGTTGGGAATCACTGAAGCTTTCTTT
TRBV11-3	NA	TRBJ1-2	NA	CASSPDGNYGYTF	TGTGCCAGCAGCCCGGACGGGAACTATGGCTACACCTTC
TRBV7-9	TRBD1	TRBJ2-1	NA	CASSPSRGNLVDEQFF	TGTGCCAGCAGCCCTTCCAGGGGGAACCTTGTGGATGAGCAGTTCTTC
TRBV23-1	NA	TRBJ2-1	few	CASSPPRGGNEQFF	TGCGCCAGCAGTCCCCCCCGGGGCGGCAATGAGCAGTTCTTC
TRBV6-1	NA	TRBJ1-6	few	CATLLRGVYNSPLHF	TGTGCCACCCTGCTACGGGGCGTCTATAATTCACCCCTCCACTTT
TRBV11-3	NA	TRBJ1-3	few	CASSSGGTIYF	TGTGCCAGCAGCTCAGGAGGCACCATATATTTT
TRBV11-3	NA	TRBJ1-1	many	CASTGALNTEAFF	TGTGCCAGCACCGGTGCCTTGAACACTGAAGCTTTCTTT
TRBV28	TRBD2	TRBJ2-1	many	CASSLGGASYNEQFF	TGTGCCAGCAGTCTCGGGGGGGCTTCCTACAATGAGCAGTTCTTC
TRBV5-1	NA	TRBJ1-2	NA	CASSLEDGYGYTF	TGCGCCAGCAGCTTGGAAGACGGCTATGGCTACACCTTC
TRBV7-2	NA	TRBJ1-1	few	CASSRAGPNTEAFF	TGTGCCAGCAGCCGCGCCGGGCCGAACACTGAAGCTTTCTTT
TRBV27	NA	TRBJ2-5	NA	CASIPRFTRGETQYF	TGTGCCAGCATCCCCCGCTTTACTAGAGGGGAGACCCAGTACTTC
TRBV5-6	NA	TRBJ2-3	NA	CASSGPAADTQYF	TGTGCCAGCAGCGGCCCGGCCGCAGATACGCAGTATTTT
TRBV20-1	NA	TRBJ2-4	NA	CSAREGANIQYF	TGCAGTGCTAGAGAAGGGGCAAACATTCAGTACTTC
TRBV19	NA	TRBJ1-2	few	CASSIGANYGYTF	TGTGCCAGTAGTATCGGAGCTAACTATGGCTACACCTTC
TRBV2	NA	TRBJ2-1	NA	CASSVGGVEQFF	TGTGCCAGCAGTGTCGGGGGCGTTGAGCAGTTCTTC
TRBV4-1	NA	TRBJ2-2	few	CASSQEDLTDTGELFF	TGCGCCAGCAGCCAAGAGGACCTAACCGACACCGGGGAGCTGTTTTTT
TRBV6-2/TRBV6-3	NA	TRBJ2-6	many	CASSDTGQVVSGANVLTF	TGTGCCTCTTCTGACACAGGACAAGTTGTTTCTGGGGCCAACGTCCTGACTTTC
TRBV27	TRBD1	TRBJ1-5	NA	CASRPGTGGNQPQHF	TGTGCCAGCAGGCCGGGGACAGGGGGCAATCAGCCCCAGCATTTT
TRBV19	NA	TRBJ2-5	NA	CASSIWAPQETQYF	TGTGCCAGTAGTATATGGGCCCCGCAAGAGACCCAGTACTTC
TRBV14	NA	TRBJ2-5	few	CASSQGDKETQYF	TGTGCCAGCAGCCAAGGGGACAAGGAGACCCAGTACTTC
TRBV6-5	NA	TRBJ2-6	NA	CASSYTQFSGANVLTF	TGTGCCAGCAGTTACACACAGTTCTCTGGGGCCAACGTCCTGACTTTC
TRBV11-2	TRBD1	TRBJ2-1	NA	CASSPPGQGIEEQFF	TGTGCCAGCAGCCCCCCGGGACAGGGTATTGAAGAGCAGTTCTTC
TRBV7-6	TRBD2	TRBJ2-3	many	CASSSTSGNPDTQYF	TGTGCCAGCAGCTCCACTAGCGGGAATCCGGATACGCAGTATTTT
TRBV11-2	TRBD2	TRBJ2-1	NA	CASSLAGGNNEQFF	TGTGCCAGCAGTTTAGCGGGGGGGAACAATGAGCAGTTCTTC
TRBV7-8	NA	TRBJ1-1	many	CASSLLHAEAFF	TGTGCCAGCAGCTTATTACACGCCGAAGCTTTCTTT
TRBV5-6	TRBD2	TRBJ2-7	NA	CASSLGVAGGPSSYEQYF	TGTGCCAGCAGCTTGGGGGTAGCGGGAGGCCCAAGCTCCTACGAGCAGTACTTC
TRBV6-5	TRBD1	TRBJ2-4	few	CASRSTGELAKNIQYF	TGTGCCAGCAGGTCGACAGGGGAACTAGCCAAAAACATTCAGTACTTC
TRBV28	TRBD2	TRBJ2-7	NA	CASSLGGRADEQYF	TGTGCCAGCTCCCTTGGCGGGAGGGCCGACGAGCAGTACTTC
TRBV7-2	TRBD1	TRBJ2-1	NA	CASSRTRDRWNEQFF	TGTGCCAGCAGCCGGACGCGGGACAGGTGGAATGAGCAGTTCTTC
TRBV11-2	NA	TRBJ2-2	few	CASSLTTAGGELFF	TGTGCCAGCAGCTTAACGACAGCGGGCGGGGAGCTGTTTTTT
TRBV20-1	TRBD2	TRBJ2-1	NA	CSALSGNGNEQFF	TGCAGTGCTCTGAGCGGGAATGGGAATGAGCAGTTCTTC
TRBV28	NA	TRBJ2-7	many	CASSSLQVASPEQYF	TGTGCCAGCAGTTCTCTACAGGTAGCATCACCCGAGCAGTACTTC
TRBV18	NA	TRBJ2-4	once	CASSPPQGPHIQYF	TGTGCCAGCTCACCACCGCAGGGGCCCCACATTCAGTACTTC
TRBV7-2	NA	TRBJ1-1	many	CASSQDRTNTEAFF	TGTGCCAGCAGCCAAGACAGGACTAACACTGAAGCTTTCTTT
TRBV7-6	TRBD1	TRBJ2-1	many	CASSLKTGDTSSYNEQFF	TGTGCCAGCAGCTTAAAGACAGGGGACACGAGCTCCTACAATGAGCAGTTCTTC
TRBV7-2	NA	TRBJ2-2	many	CASSLPLLGAPDTGELFF	TGTGCCAGCAGCTTACCACTCTTGGGGGCCCCAGACACCGGGGAGCTGTTTTTT
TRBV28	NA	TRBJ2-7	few	CASGYLYEQYF	TGTGCCAGCGGCTACCTCTACGAGCAGTACTTC
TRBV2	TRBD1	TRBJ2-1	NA	CATDRGHEQFF	TGTGCCACCGACAGGGGACATGAGCAGTTCTTC
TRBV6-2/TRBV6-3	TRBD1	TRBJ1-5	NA	CASSWGQGFRQPQHF	TGTGCCAGCAGCTGGGGACAGGGGTTTCGGCAGCCCCAGCATTTT
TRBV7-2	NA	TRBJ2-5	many	CASSLNSRGETQYF	TGTGCCAGCAGCTTAAACAGTCGAGGGGAGACCCAGTACTTC
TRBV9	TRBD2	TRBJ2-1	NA	CASSGRGESREQFF	TGTGCCAGCAGCGGACGGGGGGAGTCGCGTGAGCAGTTCTTC